This T cell receptor beta chain was found in a study of persistence of HIV-infected CD4 T cells. As for the study in general: The sample holds CD4+ T cells responsive to CMV or HIV-1 Gag.

The stimulus was an HIV-1 Gag 15-mer peptide pool, about 1 ug/peptide/mL. CD40L-negative CD69-negative CD45RO-high memory CD4+ T cells were sorted as populations depleted of antigen-responding cells. Inclusion required CMV-positive serology and CD4+ counts above 400 cells/uL. For roughly 19 hours, CD8-depleted PBMCs received anti-CD28/CD49d costimulation, a CD40-blocking antibody and enfuvirtide. The libraries were made with immunoSEQ version 4 in survey mode. TCRdb keeps only in-frame clones here, not all; method: immunoSEQ multiplex PCR. This repertoire shows about 40,000 clones, about 80% found once; its top ten account for about 14%. Concerning this clone itself: Its specificity is not known.

The CDR3 length is 16 residues. With V trimmed by 5 bases and J by 7 bases, 8 bases remained unmatched. CDR1 SGHDT and CDR2 YYEEEE come from the germline V gene. This sequence joins TRBV5-6 and TRBJ2-1; 14 bases map to TRBD2. Sequenced material: CD4+ T cells sorted from PBMCs after roughly 20-hour stimulation, taken from a patient who received antiretroviral therapy. The TCR was taken from an adult man with HIV who was CMV-seropositive. The DNA for the CDR3 is TGTGCCAGCAGTTCGACTAGCGGGAGGGCCCTGAATGAGCAGTTCTTC. Translation: CASSSTSGRALNEQFF.